The rows below give T cell receptor beta chains drawn from one sample of a study of cytomegalovirus exposure and HLA in healthy donors. The data were produced by immunoSEQ multiplex PCR, yet TCRdb's version contains in-frame clones alone and is incomplete. The data hold 250,000 to 350,000 clones, with around 86% observed a single time. The sample consisted of PBMCs. Source of these receptors: a middle-aged man in good health and CMV-seropositive. The CDR3 runs from the conserved cysteine through the conserved F or W. A D gene is named only where the DNA matches it firmly. Clone size appears in some rows only: once, few, many, or a class for an expanded clone.

TRBJ1-3 | - | - | TRBV5-4 | CASSLELHGNTIYF | TGTGCCAGCAGCTTGGAGCTCCATGGAAACACCATATATTTT
TRBJ2-7 | TRBD1 | - | TRBV27 | CASSEDRTFSYEQYF | TGTGCCAGCAGCGAGGACAGGACGTTTTCCTACGAGCAGTACTTC
TRBJ2-2 | - | many | TRBV15 | CATSPPRAVANTGELFF | TGTGCCACCAGCCCGCCCAGGGCGGTAGCGAACACCGGGGAGCTGTTTTTT
TRBJ2-3 | - | - | TRBV5-4 | CASSLVGRGADTQYF | TGTGCCAGCAGCTTGGTAGGGAGAGGTGCAGATACGCAGTATTTT
TRBJ2-7 | TRBD1 | - | TRBV27 | CASSDRGTYEQYF | TGTGCCAGCAGCGACAGGGGTACCTACGAGCAGTACTTC
TRBJ1-1 | - | few | TRBV6-5 | CASSREQGIEAFF | TGTGCCAGCAGTCGCGAACAGGGCATTGAAGCTTTCTTT
TRBJ2-3 | TRBD2 | - | TRBV4-3 | CASSQGLLAGTDTQYF | TGCGCCAGCAGCCAGGGGCTCCTAGCGGGCACAGATACGCAGTATTTT
TRBJ2-7 | - | - | TRBV4-2 | CASSQDADEQYF | TGTGCCAGCAGCCAAGATGCAGACGAGCAGTACTTC
TRBJ1-1 | - | many | TRBV5-1 | CASSLSTGTSTEAFF | TGCGCCAGCAGCTTAAGTACAGGGACGTCCACTGAAGCTTTCTTT
TRBJ2-7 | - | once | TRBV28 | CASLDSLSYEQYF | TGTGCCAGCTTGGACAGCTTGTCCTACGAGCAGTACTTC
TRBJ1-5 | - | - | TRBV19 | CASSIWGDQPQHF | TGTGCCAGTAGTATATGGGGGGATCAGCCCCAGCATTTT
TRBJ1-5 | - | - | TRBV7-8 | CASSFSGEYGNQPQHF | TGTGCCAGCAGCTTCTCAGGGGAGTATGGAAATCAGCCCCAGCATTTT
TRBJ2-1 | TRBD1 | - | TRBV4-2 | CASSPPSTGSYNEQFF | TGTGCCAGCAGCCCGCCATCGACAGGGAGCTACAATGAGCAGTTCTTC
TRBJ2-3 | TRBD2 | - | TRBV14 | CASSPLRTSSRTDAQYF | TGTGCCAGCAGCCCCCTTCGGACTAGCAGTCGCACCGATGCGCAGTATTTT